The next 15 T cell receptor beta chains were all read from a single sample in a study of CD8 T cells in ankylosing spondylitis. General observations from the study: Typical of ankylosing spondylitis blood, it appeared, was a TCR beta motif of roughly eight highly homologous variants.

TCRdb independently ran MiXCR on the 5' RACE reads; one entry per CDR3 protein. The sample lists 700,000 to 850,000 distinct CDR3 sequences, approximately 12% occurring once. These receptors are not linked to any known antigen. The source material was blood, either unsorted or a sorted T cell fraction (not recorded which). All receptors derive from a male donor with ankylosing spondylitis.

This clonotype was seen a few times. The J gene is TRBJ2-7, the V gene TRBV20-1, with D hard to call. Germline CDR1 is DFQATT and CDR2 is SNEGSKA (reference sequence). The CDR3 runs 12 residues. V dropped 2 bases and J dropped 4 bases, with 9 bases sitting between them. CDR3 region: CSARQAGYEQYF. CDR3 bases: TGCAGTGCTAGACAGGCTGGATACGAGCAGTACTTC.

This clonotype turned up a few times. The chain carries TRBV7-6 and TRBJ2-2; D gene uncertain. The length of the CDR3 is 16 residues. The germline V gene encodes CDR1 SGHVS and CDR2 FNYEAQ. The V gene lost 2 bases and the J gene lost 6 bases, with 16 bases spanning the gap. The CDR3: CASSLSTGYGSGELFF. In nucleotides, the CDR3 is TGTGCCAGCAGCTTATCGACGGGTTATGGGTCCGGGGAGCTGTTTTTT.

This clonotype was counted a few times. The rearrangement links TRBV20-1 to TRBJ2-1, with 8 bases identical to TRBD2. The germline CDR1 and CDR2 sequences are DFQATT and SNEGSKA (reference sequence). V was pared by 2 bases and J by 3 bases, with 3 bases of the junction left unmatched. The CDR3 runs to 14 residues. In nucleotides, the CDR3 is TGCAGTGCTAGAAAGCGGGAGAACTACAATGAGCAGTTCTTC. This gives the protein CSARKRENYNEQFF.

A few counts support this clonotype. This chain joins TRBV6-5 and TRBJ1-1; 9 bases align to TRBD1. J lost 4 bases, V lost 5 bases, and 11 bases had no gene match. There are 16 residues in the CDR3. Germline V gene lookup returns CDR1 MNHEY and CDR2 SVGAGI. The CDR3 reads CASSNGQGRRGTEAFF. CDR3 in DNA: TGTGCCAGCAGTAACGGACAGGGGCGTCGGGGCACTGAAGCTTTCTTT.

The chain recombines TRBV6-5 with TRBJ2-5; D remains unclear. This CDR3 is 16 amino acids long. Between the trimmed V and J ends, which lost 2 bases and 0 bases, there was a span of 13 bases. Germline CDR1 and CDR2: MNHEY and SVGAGI. The chain's CDR3 is CASSYGRASNQETQYF. CDR3 DNA: TGTGCCAGCAGTTACGGAAGGGCGTCGAACCAAGAGACCCAGTACTTC.

This chain uses TRBV29-1 with TRBJ2-7; D is uncertain. The CDR3 covers 18 residues. CDR1 and CDR2 (germline): SQVTM, ANQGSEA. Trimming took 1 base from V and 0 from J, leaving 22 bases between them. The CDR3 coding sequence is TGCAGCGTTGAAGTCCCACTGCCGGGCCGAATCCTCTCCTACGAGCAGTACTTC. This sequence encodes CSVEVPLPGRILSYEQYF.

This clonotype was counted at least ten times. The chain recombines TRBV20-1 with TRBJ2-1, with 8 bases aligning to TRBD1. The CDR3 has 11 residues. Trimming took 5 bases from V and 10 from J; bases not matched to a gene: 4. Germline V gene data show CDR1 as DFQATT and CDR2 as SNEGSKA (reference sequence). CDR3 in DNA: TGCAGTGCTTGGACAGGGCGCGAGCAGTTCTTC. Amino acid sequence: CSAWTGREQFF.

This clonotype was observed a few times. The chain couples TRBV9 to TRBJ2-7, with D unclear. The CDR3 loop spans 13 amino acids. Trimming removed 0 bases from V and 10 bases from J, with 14 bases in between. CDR1 and CDR2 (germline): SGDLS, YYNGEE. The CDR3 loop is CASSVAPSSLQYF. The CDR3 nucleotides read TGTGCCAGCAGCGTAGCCCCATCTTCGCTTCAGTACTTC.

Only a few counts were recorded for this clonotype. V usage is TRBV7-2 and J usage is TRBJ2-1; TRBD2 matches 10 bases. Germline V gene lookup returns CDR1 SGHTA and CDR2 FQGNSA. The CDR3 totals 15 residues. The V gene end was trimmed by 3 bases and the J gene end by 3 bases; junction bases not matched to a gene: 2. The CDR3 region is CASSFSGGHYNEQFF. CDR3 coding DNA: TGTGCCAGCAGCTTTAGCGGGGGGCACTACAATGAGCAGTTCTTC.

This clonotype was seen a handful of times. V usage is TRBV4-1 and J usage is TRBJ2-3, with 7 bases aligning to TRBD2. The germline gives CDR1 MGHRA, CDR2 YSYEKL. The CDR3 has 14 residues. Trimming removed 7 bases from V and 6 bases from J; junction bases left unmatched: 10. The CDR3 is CASTPRGFMDTQYF. CDR3 DNA: TGCGCCAGCACCCCGCGGGGGTTCATGGATACGCAGTATTTT.

This sequence joins TRBV20-1 and TRBJ2-1, with 7 positions matching TRBD2. CDR3 length equals 16 residues. With 3 bases clipped from V and 3 bases from J, the junction kept 11 bases outside the gene matches. The germline CDR1 and CDR2 sequences are DFQATT and SNEGSKA (reference sequence). The CDR3 protein is CSASRWDYQNYNEQFF. The CDR3 nucleotides read TGCAGTGCTAGCCGCTGGGACTACCAAAACTACAATGAGCAGTTCTTC.

This clonotype was picked up a small number of times. V usage is TRBV20-1 and J usage is TRBJ2-2; TRBD1 matches 11 bases. Germline V gene lookup returns CDR1 DFQATT and CDR2 SNEGSKA (reference sequence). There are 14 residues in the CDR3. V lost 7 bases to trimming and J lost 7 bases; unmatched junction nucleotides: 8. CDR3 nucleotides: TGCAGTGTACTGGACAGGGGGCACAGCGGGGAGCTGTTTTTT. Its protein is CSVLDRGHSGELFF.

In its sample, this clonotype was seen many times. The rearrangement uses TRBV29-1 and TRBJ2-1, with a tentative D call TRBD1 (6 bases). The V end lost 8 bases, the J end lost 6 bases, and 20 bases lay between the germline ends. The CDR3 runs 14 residues. Germline CDR1 and CDR2: SQVTM and ANQGSEA. Here the CDR3 reads CSFYRVLLGNEQFF. CDR3 DNA sequence: TGCAGCTTCTACAGGGTCCTCCTTGGCAATGAGCAGTTCTTC.

This clonotype was observed a few times. The chain links TRBV3-1 to TRBJ1-2; D is undetermined. V lost 4 bases and J lost 8, with 11 bases in between. The germline V gene encodes CDR1 LGHDT and CDR2 YNNKEL (reference sequence). The CDR3 contains 12 residues. In nucleotides, the CDR3 is TGTGCCAGCAGCCGCCTTAATGTAGGCTACACCTTC. Its translation: CASSRLNVGYTF. Complete variable domain (other parts from reference TRBV3-1 and TRBJ1-2): DTAVSQTPKYLVTQMGNDKSIKCEQNLGHDTMYWYKQDSKKFLKIMFSYNNKELIINETVPNRFSPKSPDKAHLNLHINSLELGDSAVYFCASSRLNVGYTFGSGTRLTVV.

This clonotype was counted between two and nine times. The J gene is TRBJ1-6, the V gene TRBV5-1, with 8 bases lining up with TRBD1. Germline assignment: CDR1 SGHRS and CDR2 YFSETQ. With 2 bases clipped from V and 9 bases from J, the junction kept 4 bases outside the gene matches. The CDR3 covers 14 residues. CDR3 residues: CASSFRTGSSPLHF. The CDR3 coding sequence is TGCGCCAGCAGCTTCCGGACAGGGAGTTCACCCCTCCACTTT.